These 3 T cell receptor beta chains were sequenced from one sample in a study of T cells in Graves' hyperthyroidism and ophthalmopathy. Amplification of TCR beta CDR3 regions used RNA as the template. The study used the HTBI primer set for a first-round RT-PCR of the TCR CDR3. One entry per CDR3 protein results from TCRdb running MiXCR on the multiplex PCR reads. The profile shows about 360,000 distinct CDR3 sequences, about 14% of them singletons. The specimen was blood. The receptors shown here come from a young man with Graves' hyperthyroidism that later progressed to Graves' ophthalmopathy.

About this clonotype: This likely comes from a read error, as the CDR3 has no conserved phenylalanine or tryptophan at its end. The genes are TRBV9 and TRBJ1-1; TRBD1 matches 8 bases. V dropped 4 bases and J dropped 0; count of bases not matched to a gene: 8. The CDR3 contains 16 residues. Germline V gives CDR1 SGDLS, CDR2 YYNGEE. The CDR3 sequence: CASSPGTGGLNTEAFL. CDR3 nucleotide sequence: TGTGCCAGCAGCCCCGGGACAGGAGGGCTGAACACTGAAGCTTTCCTT.

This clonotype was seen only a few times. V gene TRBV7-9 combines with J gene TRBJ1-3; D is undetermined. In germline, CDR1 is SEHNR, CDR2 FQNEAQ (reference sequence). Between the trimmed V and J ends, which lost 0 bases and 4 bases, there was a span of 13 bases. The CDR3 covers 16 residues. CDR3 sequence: CASSLAGSHRGNTIYF. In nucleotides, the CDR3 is TGTGCCAGCAGCTTAGCGGGCAGTCATCGGGGAAACACCATATATTTT. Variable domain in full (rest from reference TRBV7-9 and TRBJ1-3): DTGVSQNPRHKITKRGQNVTFRCDPISEHNRLYWYRQTLGQGPEFLTYFQNEAQLEKSRLLSDRFSAERPKGSFSTLEIQRTEQGDSAMYLCASSLAGSHRGNTIYFGEGSWLTVV.

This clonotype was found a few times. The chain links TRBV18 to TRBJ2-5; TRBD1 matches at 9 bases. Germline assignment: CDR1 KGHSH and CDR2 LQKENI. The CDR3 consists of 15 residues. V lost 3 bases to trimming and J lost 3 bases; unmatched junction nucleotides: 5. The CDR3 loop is CASSPRDRVEETQYF. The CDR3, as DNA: TGTGCCAGCTCACCGCGGGACAGGGTAGAAGAGACCCAGTACTTC.